This T cell receptor beta chain came from a study of T cell changes during pregnancy in multiple sclerosis. Sequencing used immunoSEQ multiplex PCR; TCRdb keeps in-frame clones, though not all of them. The table records about 49,000 clones, approximately 92% of them present only once. The TCR was taken from a female donor with multiple sclerosis, enrolled in a pregnancy study. The material was peripheral blood, obtained after pregnancy.

CDR3 in amino acids: CASSLDLADNEQFF. CDR3 DNA: TGTGCCAGCAGCTTAGATTTAGCGGACAATGAGCAGTTCTTC. The V call is TRBV7-6, the J call TRBJ2-1; D is perhaps TRBD2 (6 bases). The CDR3 is 14 amino acids. V was clipped by 1 base and J by 5 bases, with 9 bases between them. From germline, CDR1 is SGHVS and CDR2 FNYEAQ.